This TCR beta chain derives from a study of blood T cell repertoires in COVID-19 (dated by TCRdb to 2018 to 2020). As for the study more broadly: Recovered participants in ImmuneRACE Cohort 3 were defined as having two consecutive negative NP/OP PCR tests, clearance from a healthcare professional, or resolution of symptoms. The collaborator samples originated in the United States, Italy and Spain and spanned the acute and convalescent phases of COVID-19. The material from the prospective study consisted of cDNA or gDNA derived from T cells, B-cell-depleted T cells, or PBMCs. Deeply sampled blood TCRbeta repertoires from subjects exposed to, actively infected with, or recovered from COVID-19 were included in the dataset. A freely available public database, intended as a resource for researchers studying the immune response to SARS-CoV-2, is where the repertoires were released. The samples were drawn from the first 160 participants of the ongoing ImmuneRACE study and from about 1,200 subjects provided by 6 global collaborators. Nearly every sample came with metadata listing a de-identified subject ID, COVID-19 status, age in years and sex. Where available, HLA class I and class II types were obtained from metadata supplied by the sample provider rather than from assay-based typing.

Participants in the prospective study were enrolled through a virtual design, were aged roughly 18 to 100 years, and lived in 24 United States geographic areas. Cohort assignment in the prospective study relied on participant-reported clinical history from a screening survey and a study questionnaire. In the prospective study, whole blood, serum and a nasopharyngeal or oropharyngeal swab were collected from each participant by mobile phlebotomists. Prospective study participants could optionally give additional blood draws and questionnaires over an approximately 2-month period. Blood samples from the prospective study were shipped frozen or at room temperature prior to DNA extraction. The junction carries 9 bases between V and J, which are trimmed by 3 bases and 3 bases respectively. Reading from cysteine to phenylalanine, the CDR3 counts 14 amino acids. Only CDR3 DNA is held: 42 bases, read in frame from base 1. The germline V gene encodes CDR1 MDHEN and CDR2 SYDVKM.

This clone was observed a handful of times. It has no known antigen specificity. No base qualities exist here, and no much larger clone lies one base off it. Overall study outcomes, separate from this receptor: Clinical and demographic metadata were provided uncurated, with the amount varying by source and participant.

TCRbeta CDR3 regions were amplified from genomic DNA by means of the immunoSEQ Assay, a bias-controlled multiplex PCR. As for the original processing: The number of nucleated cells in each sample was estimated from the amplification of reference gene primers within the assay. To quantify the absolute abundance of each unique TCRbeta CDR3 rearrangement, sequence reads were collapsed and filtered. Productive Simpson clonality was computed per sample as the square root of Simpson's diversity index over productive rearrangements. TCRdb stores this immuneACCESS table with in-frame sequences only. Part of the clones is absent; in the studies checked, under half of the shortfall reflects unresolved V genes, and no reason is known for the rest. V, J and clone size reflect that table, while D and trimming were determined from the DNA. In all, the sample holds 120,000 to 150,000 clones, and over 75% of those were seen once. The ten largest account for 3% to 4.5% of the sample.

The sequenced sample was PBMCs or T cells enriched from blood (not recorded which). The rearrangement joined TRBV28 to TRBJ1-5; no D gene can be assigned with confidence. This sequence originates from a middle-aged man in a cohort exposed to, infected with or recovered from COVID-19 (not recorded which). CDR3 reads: CASSFGGSNQPQHF. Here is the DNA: TGTGCCAGCAGTTTTGGAGGGTCCAATCAGCCCCAGCATTTT.